This T cell receptor beta chain comes out of a study of blood T cell repertoires in COVID-19. For the study at large: Samples taken during acute and convalescent COVID-19 were collected in the United States, Italy and Spain.

This clone was observed once. Sequenced by immunoSEQ multiplex PCR; TCRdb stores in-frame clones only, minus some. This table holds a few hundred thousand clones, 88% found once. The CDR3 extends over 16 amino acids. The J segment lost 1 base and the V segment lost 6 bases, leaving 12 bases of the junction unmatched. Germline loops: CDR1 MDHEN, CDR2 SYDVKM. Enrolled during active infection, Seattle patients were then followed longitudinally. The clonotype originates from a woman aged 30 to 39 with COVID-19, enrolled during active disease. The gene calls are TRBV28 and TRBJ2-7, with 7 bases lining up with TRBD1. Sequencing used peripheral blood. The CDR3 nucleotides are TGTGCCAGCAGATCAACTGCCCGGGACAGATCCTACGAGCAGTACTTC. This encodes CASRSTARDRSYEQYF.